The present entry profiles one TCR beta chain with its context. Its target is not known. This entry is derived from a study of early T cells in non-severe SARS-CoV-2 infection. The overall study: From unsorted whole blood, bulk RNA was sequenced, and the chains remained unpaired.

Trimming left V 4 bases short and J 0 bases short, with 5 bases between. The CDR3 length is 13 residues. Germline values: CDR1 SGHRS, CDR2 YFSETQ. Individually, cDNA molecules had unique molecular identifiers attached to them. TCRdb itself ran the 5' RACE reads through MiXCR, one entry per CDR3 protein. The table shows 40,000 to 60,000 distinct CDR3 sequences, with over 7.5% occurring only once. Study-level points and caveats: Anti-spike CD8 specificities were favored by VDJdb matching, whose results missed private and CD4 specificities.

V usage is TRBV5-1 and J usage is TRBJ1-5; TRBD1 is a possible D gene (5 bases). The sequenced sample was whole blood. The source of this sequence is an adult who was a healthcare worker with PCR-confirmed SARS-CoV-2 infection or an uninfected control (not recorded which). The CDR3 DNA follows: TGCGCCAGCAGCACAGGTAGCAATCAGCCCCAGCATTTT. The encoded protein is CASSTGSNQPQHF.